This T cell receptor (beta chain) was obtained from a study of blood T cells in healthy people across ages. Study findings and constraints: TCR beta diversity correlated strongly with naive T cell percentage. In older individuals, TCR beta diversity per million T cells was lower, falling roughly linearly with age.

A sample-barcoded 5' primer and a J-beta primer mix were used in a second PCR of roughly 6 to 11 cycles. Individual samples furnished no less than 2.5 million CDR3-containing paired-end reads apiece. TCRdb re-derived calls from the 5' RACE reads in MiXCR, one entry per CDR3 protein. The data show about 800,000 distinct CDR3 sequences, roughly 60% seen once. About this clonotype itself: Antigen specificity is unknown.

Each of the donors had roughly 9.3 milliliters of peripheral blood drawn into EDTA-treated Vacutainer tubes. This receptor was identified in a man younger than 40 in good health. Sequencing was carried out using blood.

As DNA, the CDR3 is TGTGCCAGCAGCTCCCGTTCTAGCGGGGTTGATACGCAGTATTTT. It translates to CASSSRSSGVDTQYF. The rearrangement joins TRBV7-9 to TRBJ2-3; 9 bases are a match to TRBD2. The CDR3 is made up of 15 amino acids. The junction had 8 bases not matched to a gene; V was cut back by 4 bases and J by 6 bases. Germline V CDR1 and CDR2: SEHNR, FQNEAQ (reference sequence).